This T cell receptor beta chain emerged from a study of blood T cells in healthy people across ages. On the study more broadly: Researchers report that template switching captured about one barcoded beta molecule per two T cells.

Alongside a J-beta primer mix, a sample-barcoded 5' primer served in a second PCR lasting 7 to 11 cycles. TCRdb reprocessed the 5' RACE reads via MiXCR and lists one record per CDR3 protein. The table lists about 640,000 distinct CDR3 sequences, approximately 30% of them singletons, with 15% to 19% in the top ten. V lost 1 base and J lost 0; bases outside the gene matches: 10. Germline CDR1 SGHRS, CDR2 YFSETQ. CDR3 size: 17 residues. Findings and limits, study-wide: Researchers said unsorted PBMCs prevented a conclusive naive versus antigen-experienced comparison. Naive CD4+ cell counts and diversity both ran higher in long-lived than in aged donors.

Note on this clonotype: Its antigen is not known.

The receptor's source is a woman of 80 years or more in good health. The V gene is TRBV5-1, the J gene TRBJ2-7, with 7 positions matching TRBD2. The material sequenced was blood. The chain's CDR3 is CASSLQPTSLSSYEQYF. In nucleotides, the CDR3 is TGCGCCAGCAGCTTGCAGCCGACTAGCCTCAGCTCCTACGAGCAGTACTTC.